Below are 15 T cell receptor beta chains sequenced from a single sample in a study of cytotoxic CD8 clonotypes in ibrutinib-treated CLL. This table comes from immunoSEQ multiplex PCR, and its TCRdb copy is limited to in-frame clones, with some not included. The sample holds roughly 250,000 clones, about three quarters seen once. Sequenced here: PBMCs, sampled after 24 months of ibrutinib treatment. These receptors were obtained from a human donor with chronic lymphocytic leukemia.

The V gene is TRBV30, the J gene TRBJ1-2; tentative D call: TRBD1 (6 bases). The CDR3 spans 13 residues. Germline lookup yields CDR1 GTSNPN and CDR2 SVGIG (reference sequence). Trimming took off 4 bases at V and 8 bases at J, with 17 bases between the two ends. CDR3 amino acids: CAWTQGFPIGYTF. The CDR3 DNA reads TGTGCCTGGACCCAGGGGTTCCCGATCGGCTACACCTTC.

The chain is built from TRBV11-2 and TRBJ1-5, with 7 positions matching TRBD1. Germline trimming cut 1 base from V and 7 bases from J; bases unmatched to any gene: 10. Germline V gives CDR1 SGHAT, CDR2 FQNNGV. The CDR3 totals 16 residues. The CDR3 sequence: CASSLAPQGGGQPQHF. CDR3 DNA sequence: TGTGCCAGCAGCTTAGCTCCCCAGGGGGGAGGCCAGCCCCAGCATTTT. The full variable domain, with the rest looked up from reference TRBV11-2 and TRBJ1-5, is EAGVAQSPRYKIIEKRQSVAFWCNPISGHATLYWYQQILGQGPKLLIQFQNNGVVDDSQLPKDRFSAERLKGVDSTLKIQPAKLEDSAVYLCASSLAPQGGGQPQHFGDGTRLSIL.

This chain uses TRBV27 with TRBJ2-7; 7 bases line up with TRBD2. Per the germline V gene, CDR1 is MNHEY and CDR2 is SMNVEV (reference sequence). V trimming: 4 bases; J trimming: 5 bases; junction bases outside the gene matches: 8. This CDR3 is 14 amino acids long. As DNA, the CDR3 is TGTGCCAGCAGTTCCCCCCTTGGGGGGGACGAGCAGTACTTC. Its protein is CASSSPLGGDEQYF.

This clone was seen a handful of times. The V and J genes are TRBV6-1 and TRBJ1-5; weak D call: TRBD1 (5 bases). Germline lookup yields CDR1 MNHNS and CDR2 SASEGT. This CDR3 comprises 15 residues. V was trimmed by 6 bases and J by 5 bases, leaving 17 bases between them. The CDR3 DNA sequence: TGTGCCAGCAGCACCTCTGGGGGGATCGATCAGCCCCAGCATTTT. Translating it yields CASSTSGGIDQPQHF.

This clone was observed a few times. The chain combines TRBV5-1 with TRBJ2-3, with no clear D. The V end was cut by 0 bases, the J end by 6 bases, with 5 bases between. The CDR3 contains 12 residues. Germline V gives CDR1 SGHRS, CDR2 YFSETQ. Here the CDR3 DNA reads TGCGCCAGCAGCTTGGTCACGGATACGCAGTATTTT. This sequence encodes CASSLVTDTQYF.

As DNA, the CDR3 is TGTGCCAGCAGCTTAACAAATTCACCCCTCCACTTT. This translates into CASSLTNSPLHF. The gene calls are TRBV27 and TRBJ1-6; D uncertain. The germline V gene encodes CDR1 MNHEY and CDR2 SMNVEV (reference sequence). Trimming removed 6 bases from V and 7 bases from J, with 7 bases in between. The CDR3 is made up of 12 amino acids.

The chain has TRBV2 and TRBJ2-3; 8 nucleotides align to TRBD1. V was pared by 7 bases and J by 3 bases, with 6 bases of the junction left unmatched. Germline V gene data show CDR1 as SNHLY and CDR2 as FYNNEI. The CDR3 has 14 residues. The CDR3 reads CASKDRVGTDTQYF. The CDR3 coding sequence is TGTGCCAGCAAGGACAGGGTGGGGACAGATACGCAGTATTTT.

This clone was seen a few times. This chain uses TRBV28 with TRBJ1-5; TRBD1 might be the D (6 bases). This CDR3 has 15 amino acids. CDR1 is MDHEN and CDR2 is SYDVKM in the germline V gene. Trimming left V 5 bases short and J 8 bases short, with 19 bases between. CDR3 DNA: TGTGCCAGCAGTGTACCACAGGGCCCTTTCGAGCCCCAGCATTTT. Its translation is CASSVPQGPFEPQHF.

V gene TRBV28 combines with J gene TRBJ1-5, with TRBD1 identical over 7 bases. The CDR3 runs 14 residues. From germline, CDR1 is MDHEN and CDR2 SYDVKM. Unmatched junction bases numbered 4, after V lost 5 bases and J lost 3 bases. The CDR3 here is CASSITGANQPQHF. The DNA for the CDR3 is TGTGCCAGCAGTATAACAGGGGCCAATCAGCCCCAGCATTTT. The full variable domain, in which reference TRBV28 and TRBJ1-5 provide the parts outside the CDR3, is DVKVTQSSRYLVKRTGEKVFLECVQDMDHENMFWYRQDPGLGLRLIYFSYDVKMKEKGDIPEGYSVSREKKERFSLILESASTNQTSMYLCASSITGANQPQHFGDGTRLSIL.

This clone was seen only a few times. The J gene is TRBJ1-2, the V gene TRBV6-5; D not certain. Per germline, CDR1 MNHEY and CDR2 SVGAGI. The CDR3 is made up of 11 amino acids. V gave up 8 bases and J gave up 8 bases, with 12 bases separating them. The CDR3 DNA follows: TGTGCCAGCTCACGAGGACGAGGCTACACCTTC. Translated: CASSRGRGYTF.

As regards this clone: A read error may produce the germline difference seen at one junction end. The rearrangement uses TRBV5-1 and TRBJ2-7; D not resolved. CDR1 is SGHRS and CDR2 is YFSETQ in the germline V gene. This CDR3 is built from 13 residues. The chain's CDR3 is CASSLEGHQELDF. CDR3 bases: TGCGCCAGCAGCTTGGAGGGCCACCAGGAGCTGGACTTC.

The V gene is TRBV28, the J gene TRBJ1-3, with D unresolved. Trimming took off 3 bases at V and 3 bases at J, with 9 bases between the two ends. Germline CDR1 MDHEN, CDR2 SYDVKM. The length of the CDR3 is 14 residues. CDR3 loop: CASSFRFVGNTIYF. The CDR3 bases are TGTGCCAGCAGTTTTCGGTTTGTTGGAAACACCATATATTTT.

This chain connects TRBV9 to TRBJ2-3, with D uncertain. CDR1 is SGDLS, CDR2 YYNGEE, per germline. The CDR3 totals 13 residues. Trimming removed 4 bases at V and 2 bases at J, with 8 bases between. This chain's CDR3 is CASSPDYTDTQYF. The CDR3 region has the DNA TGTGCCAGCAGCCCCGATTACACAGATACGCAGTATTTT.

The V gene is TRBV19, the J gene TRBJ2-7, with D unclear. Between the trimmed V and J ends, which lost 3 bases and 2 bases, there was a span of 14 bases. The CDR3 has 15 residues. Germline CDR1 and CDR2: LNHDA and SQIVND (reference sequence). The CDR3 nucleotides read TGTGCCAGTAGTATTGGCGCAGGCACGACCTACGAGCAGTACTTC. This codes for CASSIGAGTTYEQYF.

The chain carries TRBV6-5 and TRBJ2-3, with D perhaps TRBD1 (6 bases). The length of the CDR3 is 14 residues. CDR1 MNHEY and CDR2 SVGAGI come from the germline V gene. V was shortened by 2 bases and J by 3 bases, with 9 bases between the two germline ends. The CDR3 spells CASSYRGWTDTQYF. The CDR3 coding sequence is TGTGCCAGCAGTTACAGGGGGTGGACAGATACGCAGTATTTT.